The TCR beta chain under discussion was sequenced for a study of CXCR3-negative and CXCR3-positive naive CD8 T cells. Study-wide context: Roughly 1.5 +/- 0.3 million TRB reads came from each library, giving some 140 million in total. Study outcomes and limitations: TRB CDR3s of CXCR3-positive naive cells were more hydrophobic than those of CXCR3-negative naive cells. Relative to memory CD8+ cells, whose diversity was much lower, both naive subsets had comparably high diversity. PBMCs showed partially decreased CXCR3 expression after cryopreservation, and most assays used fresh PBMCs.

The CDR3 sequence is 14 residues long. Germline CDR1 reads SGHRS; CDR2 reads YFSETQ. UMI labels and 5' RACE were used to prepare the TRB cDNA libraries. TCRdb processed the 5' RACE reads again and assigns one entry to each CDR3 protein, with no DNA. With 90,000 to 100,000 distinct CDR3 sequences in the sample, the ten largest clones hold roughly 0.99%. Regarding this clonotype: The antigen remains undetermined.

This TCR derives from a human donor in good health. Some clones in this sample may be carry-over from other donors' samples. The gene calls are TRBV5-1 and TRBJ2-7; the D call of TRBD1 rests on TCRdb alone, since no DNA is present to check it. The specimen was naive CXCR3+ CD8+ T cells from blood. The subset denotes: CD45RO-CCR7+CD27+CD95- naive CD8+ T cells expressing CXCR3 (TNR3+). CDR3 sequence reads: CASSPGQNSYEQYF. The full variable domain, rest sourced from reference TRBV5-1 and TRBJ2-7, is KAGVTQTPRYLIKTRGQQVTLSCSPISGHRSVSWYQQTPGQGLQFLFEYFSETQRNKGNFPGRFSGRQFSNSRSEMNVSTLELGDSALYLCASSPGQNSYEQYFGPGTRLTVT.